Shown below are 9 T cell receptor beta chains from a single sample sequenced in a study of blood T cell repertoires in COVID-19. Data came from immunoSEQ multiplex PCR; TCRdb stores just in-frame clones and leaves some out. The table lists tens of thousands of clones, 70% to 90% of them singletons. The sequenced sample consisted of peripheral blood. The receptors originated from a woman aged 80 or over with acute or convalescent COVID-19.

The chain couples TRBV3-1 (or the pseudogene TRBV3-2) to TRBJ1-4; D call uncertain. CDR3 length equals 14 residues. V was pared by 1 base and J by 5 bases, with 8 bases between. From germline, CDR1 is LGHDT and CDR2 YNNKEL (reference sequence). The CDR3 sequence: CASSQASSNEKLFF. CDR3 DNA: TGTGCCAGCAGCCAAGCGTCTTCGAATGAAAAACTGTTTTTT.

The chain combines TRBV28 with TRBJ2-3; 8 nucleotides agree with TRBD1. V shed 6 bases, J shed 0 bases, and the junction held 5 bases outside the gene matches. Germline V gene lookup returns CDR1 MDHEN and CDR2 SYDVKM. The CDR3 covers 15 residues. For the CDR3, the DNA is TGTGCCAGCAGCTCGACAGGGGCTAGCACAGATACGCAGTATTTT. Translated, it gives CASSSTGASTDTQYF.

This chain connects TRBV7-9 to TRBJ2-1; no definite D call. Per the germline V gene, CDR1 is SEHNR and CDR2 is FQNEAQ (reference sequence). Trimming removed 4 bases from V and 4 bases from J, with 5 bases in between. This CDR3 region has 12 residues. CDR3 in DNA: TGTGCCAGCAGCTCGGAGTACAATGAGCAGTTCTTC. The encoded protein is CASSSEYNEQFF.

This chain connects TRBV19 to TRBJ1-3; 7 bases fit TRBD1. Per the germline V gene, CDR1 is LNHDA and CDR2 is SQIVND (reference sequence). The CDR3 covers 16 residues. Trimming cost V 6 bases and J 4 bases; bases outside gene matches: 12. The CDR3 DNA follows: TGTGCCAGTAGGCCTATAGGGACAGCGACGGGAAACACCATATATTTT. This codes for CASRPIGTATGNTIYF.

As DNA, the CDR3 is TGTGCCAGTACCATATCAGGCGGGACTAGCGGCTACAATGAGCAGTTCTTC. Translated, it gives CASTISGGTSGYNEQFF. The chain joins TRBV19 to TRBJ2-1; the match to TRBD2 covers 11 bases. Germline V CDR1 and CDR2: LNHDA, SQIVND (reference sequence). This CDR3 contains 17 residues. V gave up 7 bases and J gave up 3 bases; unmatched junction bases: 11.

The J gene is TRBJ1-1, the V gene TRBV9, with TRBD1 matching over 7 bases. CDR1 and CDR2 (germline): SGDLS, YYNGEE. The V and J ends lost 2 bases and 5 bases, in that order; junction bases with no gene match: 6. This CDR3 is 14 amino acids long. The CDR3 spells CASSVTGQGTEAFF. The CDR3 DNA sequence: TGTGCCAGCAGCGTGACAGGGCAGGGGACTGAAGCTTTCTTT.

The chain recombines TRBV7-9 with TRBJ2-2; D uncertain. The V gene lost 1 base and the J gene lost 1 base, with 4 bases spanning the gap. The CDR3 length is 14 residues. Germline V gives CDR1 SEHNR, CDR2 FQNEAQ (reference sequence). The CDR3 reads CASSLDGNTGELFF. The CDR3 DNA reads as TGTGCCAGCAGCTTAGACGGGAACACCGGGGAGCTGTTTTTT.

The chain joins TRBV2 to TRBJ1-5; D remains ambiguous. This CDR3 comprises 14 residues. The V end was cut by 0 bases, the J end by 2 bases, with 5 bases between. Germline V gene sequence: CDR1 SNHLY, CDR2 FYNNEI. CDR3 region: CASSEAGGNQPQHF. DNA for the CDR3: TGTGCCAGCAGTGAAGCTGGAGGCAATCAGCCCCAGCATTTT.

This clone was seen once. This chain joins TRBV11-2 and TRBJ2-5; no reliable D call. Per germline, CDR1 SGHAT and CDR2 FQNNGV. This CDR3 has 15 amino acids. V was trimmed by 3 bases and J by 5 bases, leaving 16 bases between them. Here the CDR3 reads CASSLTVASRETQYF. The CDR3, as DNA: TGTGCCAGCAGCTTGACTGTCGCTAGTCGGGAGACCCAGTACTTC.